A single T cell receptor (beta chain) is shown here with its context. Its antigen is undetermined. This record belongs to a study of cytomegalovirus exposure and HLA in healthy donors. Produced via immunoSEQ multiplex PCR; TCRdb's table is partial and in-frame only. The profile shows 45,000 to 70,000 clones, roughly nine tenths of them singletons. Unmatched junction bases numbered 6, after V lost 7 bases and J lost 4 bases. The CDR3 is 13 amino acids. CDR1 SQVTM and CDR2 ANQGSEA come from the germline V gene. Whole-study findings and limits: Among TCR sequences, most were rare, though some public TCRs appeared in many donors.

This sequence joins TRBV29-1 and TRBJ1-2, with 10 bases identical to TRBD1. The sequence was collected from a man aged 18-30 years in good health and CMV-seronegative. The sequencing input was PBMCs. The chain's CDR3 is CSAPTGGVYGYTF. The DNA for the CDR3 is TGCAGCGCCCCGACAGGGGGCGTCTATGGCTACACCTTC.